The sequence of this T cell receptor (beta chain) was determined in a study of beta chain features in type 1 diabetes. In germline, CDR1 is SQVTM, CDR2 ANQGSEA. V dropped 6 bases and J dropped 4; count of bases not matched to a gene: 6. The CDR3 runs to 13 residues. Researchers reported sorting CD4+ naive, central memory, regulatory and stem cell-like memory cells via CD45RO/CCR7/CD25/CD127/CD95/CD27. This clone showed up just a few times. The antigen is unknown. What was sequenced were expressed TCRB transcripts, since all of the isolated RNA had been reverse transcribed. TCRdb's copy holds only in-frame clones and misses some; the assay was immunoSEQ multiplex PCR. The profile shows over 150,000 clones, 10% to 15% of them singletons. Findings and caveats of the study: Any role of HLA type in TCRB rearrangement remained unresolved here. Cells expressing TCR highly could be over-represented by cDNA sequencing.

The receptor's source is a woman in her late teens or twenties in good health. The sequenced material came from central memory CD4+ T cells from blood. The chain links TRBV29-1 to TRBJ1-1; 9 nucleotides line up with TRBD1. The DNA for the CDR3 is TGCAGCGTGGGACAGGGCGAGGGCACTGAAGCTTTCTTT. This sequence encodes CSVGQGEGTEAFF.